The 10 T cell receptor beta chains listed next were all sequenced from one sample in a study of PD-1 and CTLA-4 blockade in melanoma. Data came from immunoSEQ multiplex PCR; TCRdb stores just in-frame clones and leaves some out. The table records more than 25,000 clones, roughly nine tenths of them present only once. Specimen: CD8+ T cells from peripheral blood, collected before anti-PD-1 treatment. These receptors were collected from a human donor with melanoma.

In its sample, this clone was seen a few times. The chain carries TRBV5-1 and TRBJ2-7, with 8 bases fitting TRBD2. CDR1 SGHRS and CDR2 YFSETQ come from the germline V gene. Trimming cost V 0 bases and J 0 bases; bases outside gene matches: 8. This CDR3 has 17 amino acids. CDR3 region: CASSLVHSGASSYEQYF. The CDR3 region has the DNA TGCGCCAGCAGCTTGGTCCATAGCGGGGCGAGCTCCTACGAGCAGTACTTC. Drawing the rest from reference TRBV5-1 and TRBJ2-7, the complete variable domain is KAGVTQTPRYLIKTRGQQVTLSCSPISGHRSVSWYQQTPGQGLQFLFEYFSETQRNKGNFPGRFSGRQFSNSRSEMNVSTLELGDSALYLCASSLVHSGASSYEQYFGPGTRLTVT.

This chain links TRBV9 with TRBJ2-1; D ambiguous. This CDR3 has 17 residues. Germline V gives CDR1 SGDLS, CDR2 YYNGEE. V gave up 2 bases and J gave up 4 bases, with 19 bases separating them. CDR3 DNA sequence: TGTGCCAGCAGCGTCCTTTCTACCTCCCTCGATTACAATGAGCAGTTCTTC. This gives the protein CASSVLSTSLDYNEQFF.

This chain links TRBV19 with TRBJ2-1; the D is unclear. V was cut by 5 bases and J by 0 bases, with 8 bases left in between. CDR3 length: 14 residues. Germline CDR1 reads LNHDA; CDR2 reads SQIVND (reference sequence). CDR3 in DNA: TGTGCCAGTAGTGCCTCGAGCTCCTACAATGAGCAGTTCTTC. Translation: CASSASSSYNEQFF.

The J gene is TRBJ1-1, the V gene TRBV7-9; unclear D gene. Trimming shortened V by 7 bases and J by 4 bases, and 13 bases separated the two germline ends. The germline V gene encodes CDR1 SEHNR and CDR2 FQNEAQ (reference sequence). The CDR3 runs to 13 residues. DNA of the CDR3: TGTGCCAGCACCCCCGGCAGTGGCACTGAAGCTTTCTTT. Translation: CASTPGSGTEAFF.

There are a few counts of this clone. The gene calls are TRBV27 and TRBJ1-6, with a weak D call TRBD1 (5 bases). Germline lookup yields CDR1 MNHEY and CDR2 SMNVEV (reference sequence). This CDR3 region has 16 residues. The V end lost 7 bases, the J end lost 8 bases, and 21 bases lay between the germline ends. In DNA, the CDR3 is TGTGCCAGCACGATGGGACGGGACTACCGGGATTCACCCCTCCACTTT. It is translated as CASTMGRDYRDSPLHF.

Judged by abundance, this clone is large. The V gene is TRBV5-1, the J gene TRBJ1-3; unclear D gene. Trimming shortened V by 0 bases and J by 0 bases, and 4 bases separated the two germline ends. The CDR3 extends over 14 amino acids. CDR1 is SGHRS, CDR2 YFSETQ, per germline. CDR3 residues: CASSLGTSGNTIYF. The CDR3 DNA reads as TGCGCCAGCAGCTTGGGGACCTCTGGAAACACCATATATTTT.

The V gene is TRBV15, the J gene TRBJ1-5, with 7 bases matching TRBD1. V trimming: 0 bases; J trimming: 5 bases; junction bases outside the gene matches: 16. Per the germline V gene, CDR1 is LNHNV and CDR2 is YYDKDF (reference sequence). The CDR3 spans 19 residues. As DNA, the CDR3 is TGTGCCACCAGCAGAGACCCTTTTATCTCCGACAGGGATCATCAGCCCCAGCATTTT. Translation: CATSRDPFISDRDHQPQHF.

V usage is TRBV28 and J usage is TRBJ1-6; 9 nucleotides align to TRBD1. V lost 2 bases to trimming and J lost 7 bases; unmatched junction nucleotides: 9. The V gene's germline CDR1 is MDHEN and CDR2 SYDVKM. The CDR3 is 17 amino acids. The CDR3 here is CASSLRTGDRPNSPLHF. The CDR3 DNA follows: TGTGCCAGCAGTTTACGGACAGGGGATCGCCCAAATTCACCCCTCCACTTT.

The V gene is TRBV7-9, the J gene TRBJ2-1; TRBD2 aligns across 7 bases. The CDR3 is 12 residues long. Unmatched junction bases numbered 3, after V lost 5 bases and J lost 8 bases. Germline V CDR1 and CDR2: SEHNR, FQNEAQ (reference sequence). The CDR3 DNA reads TGTGCCAGCAGCCGTACTAGCGATGAGCAGTTCTTC. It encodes CASSRTSDEQFF.

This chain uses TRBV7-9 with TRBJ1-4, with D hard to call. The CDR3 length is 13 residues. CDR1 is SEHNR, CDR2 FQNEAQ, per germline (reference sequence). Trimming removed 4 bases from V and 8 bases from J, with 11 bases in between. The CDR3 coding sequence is TGTGCCAGCAGCTCAGACCAAGGAGAAAAACTGTTTTTT. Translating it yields CASSSDQGEKLFF.